Listed below are T cell receptor beta chains from one sample, sequenced in a study of shared clonotypes between healthy human individuals. This table comes from immunoSEQ multiplex PCR, and its TCRdb copy is limited to in-frame clones, with some not included. The sample has about 500,000 clones; 77% are singletons. Material: PBMCs. The receptors were sampled from a woman between 40 and 55 years old in good health. Some clones in this sample may be carry-over from other donors' samples. CDR3s include the opening cysteine and the closing phenylalanine or tryptophan. Fields, in order: D gene, clone size, J gene, V gene, CDR3 length, CDR3 protein, CDR3 DNA. D genes are given only for firm matches. Rows may omit the clone size; those that give it use once, few, many or a size class.

TRBD2,NA,TRBJ2-3,TRBV2,15,CASSGLAGITDTQYF,TGTGCCAGCAGCGGACTAGCGGGGATCACAGATACGCAGTATTTT
NA,NA,TRBJ2-7,TRBV7-3,15,CASSLMGGNDYEQYF,TGTGCCAGCAGCTTAATGGGTGGGAATGACTACGAGCAGTACTTC
TRBD1,once,TRBJ1-2,TRBV28,15,CASALIGGQGYGYTF,TGTGCCAGCGCTTTAATCGGCGGACAGGGGTATGGCTACACCTTC
NA,NA,TRBJ1-1,TRBV11-2,14,CASSLDVYAPRAFF,TGTGCCAGCAGCTTAGATGTGTATGCACCGCGAGCTTTCTTT
NA,NA,TRBJ1-2,TRBV15,16,CATSYLVYGGDYGYTF,TGTGCCACCAGCTATCTGGTTTACGGAGGCGACTATGGCTACACCTTC
NA,NA,TRBJ1-5,TRBV9,12,CASSRDDQPQHF,TGTGCCAGCAGCAGGGACGATCAGCCCCAGCATTTT
NA,few,TRBJ2-1,TRBV5-1,15,CASSLGPPRKDEQFF,TGCGCCAGCAGCTTGGGACCCCCCAGAAAGGATGAGCAGTTCTTC
NA,NA,TRBJ1-2,TRBV28,14,CASSFGRANYGYTF,TGTGCCAGCAGTTTCGGGCGCGCTAACTATGGCTACACCTTC
TRBD2,NA,TRBJ2-7,TRBV7-2,18,CASSLASMASGYSYEQYF,TGTGCCAGCAGCTTAGCCTCGATGGCTAGCGGATACTCCTACGAGCAGTACTTC
TRBD1,NA,TRBJ2-7,TRBV7-9,15,CASSLVGTGLYEQYF,TGTGCCAGCAGCTTAGTAGGGACAGGGTTGTACGAGCAGTACTTC
TRBD2,NA,TRBJ2-1,TRBV15,13,CATGGTTYNEQFF,TGTGCCACCGGGGGGACTACCTACAATGAGCAGTTCTTC
TRBD1,NA,TRBJ1-5,TRBV28,16,CASSFRTGGGYQPQHF,TGTGCCAGCAGTTTTCGGACAGGGGGCGGTTATCAGCCCCAGCATTTT
TRBD1,NA,TRBJ2-7,TRBV5-4,15,CASSSPGQGAQEQYF,TGTGCCAGCAGCTCCCCGGGACAGGGGGCGCAGGAGCAGTACTTC
TRBD1,NA,TRBJ1-1,TRBV10-3,16,CAISETHRGQSTEAFF,TGTGCCATCAGTGAGACACACAGGGGGCAGAGCACTGAAGCTTTCTTT
TRBD1,many,TRBJ1-1,TRBV7-9,14,CASSLAGQGTEAFF,TGTGCCAGCAGCTTAGCGGGACAGGGGACTGAAGCTTTCTTT
TRBD2,NA,TRBJ2-1,TRBV7-2,17,CASSLRTSGFSYNEQFF,TGTGCCAGCAGCTTACGGACTAGCGGCTTCTCCTACAATGAGCAGTTCTTC
NA,NA,TRBJ2-7,TRBV11-2,17,CASSLGDSSPFSYEQYF,TGTGCCAGCAGCTTAGGGGATTCGTCCCCATTTTCCTACGAGCAGTACTTC
TRBD2,NA,TRBJ2-7,TRBV6-6,16,CASRETGTSLGYEQYF,TGTGCCAGCAGAGAGACCGGGACTAGCTTAGGGTACGAGCAGTACTTC
NA,NA,TRBJ2-7,TRBV27,14,CASSFSGPQYEQYF,TGTGCCAGCAGTTTCTCTGGGCCCCAATACGAGCAGTACTTC
NA,NA,TRBJ1-2,TRBV30,14,CAWSVADRFLGYTF,TGTGCCTGGAGTGTAGCGGACCGCTTCTTAGGCTACACCTTC
NA,NA,TRBJ1-5,TRBV6-5,14,CASSYRTSNQPQHF,TGTGCCAGCAGTTACAGGACTAGCAATCAGCCCCAGCATTTT
NA,NA,TRBJ1-2,TRBV30,11,CACLGGSGYTF,TGTGCCTGTTTGGGGGGCAGTGGCTACACCTTC
TRBD1,few,TRBJ2-7,TRBV13,14,CASSSGQSLSVQYF,TGTGCCAGCAGCTCGGGACAGTCTTTATCTGTGCAGTACTTC
TRBD2,NA,TRBJ2-4,TRBV27,13,CASRGTSSGIQYF,TGTGCCAGCAGGGGGACTAGCTCGGGTATTCAGTACTTC
NA,NA,TRBJ2-5,TRBV5-4,13,CASSHPSQETQYF,TGTGCCAGCAGCCATCCTAGCCAAGAGACCCAGTACTTC
TRBD2,NA,TRBJ2-7,TRBV10-3,14,CATRLAGDSYEQYF,TGTGCCACTAGACTAGCGGGGGACTCCTACGAGCAGTACTTC
TRBD1,NA,TRBJ1-5,TRBV28,15,CASSSPRQGYQPQHF,TGTGCCAGCAGTTCCCCCAGACAGGGGTATCAGCCCCAGCATTTT
TRBD1,NA,TRBJ2-7,TRBV4-3,15,CASSPGQGTEYEQYF,TGCGCCAGCAGCCCAGGACAGGGGACTGAGTACGAGCAGTACTTC
NA,few,TRBJ1-2,TRBV30,13,CAWSVQETYGYTF,TGTGCCTGGAGTGTACAGGAGACCTATGGCTACACCTTC